These 31 T cell receptor beta chains came from one sample sequenced in a study of blood T cell repertoires in COVID-19. Libraries were prepared by immunoSEQ multiplex PCR; TCRdb keeps only in-frame clonotypes and omits some of them. The repertoire holds over 65,000 clones, about 86% seen once, with 6.3% in the top ten. Sequencing input: peripheral blood. The receptors here all came from a man older than 75 with COVID-19, enrolled during active disease.

The chain recombines TRBV7-8 with TRBJ1-2; D is undetermined. Germline CDR1 SGHVS, CDR2 FQNEAQ. The CDR3 has 14 amino acids. Trimming stripped 1 base from V and 4 bases from J, with 10 bases between. The CDR3 sequence: CASSLDEFAYGYTF. CDR3 DNA sequence: TGTGCCAGCAGCTTAGATGAGTTTGCCTATGGCTACACCTTC.

In its sample, this clone was seen a few times. This chain joins TRBV3-1 (or the pseudogene TRBV3-2) and TRBJ1-5; the D is unclear. The V and J ends lost 1 base and 5 bases respectively, with 12 bases between them. CDR1 and CDR2 (germline): LGHDT, YNNKEL (reference sequence). CDR3 length equals 15 residues. This chain's CDR3 is CASSQGGESYQPQHF. CDR3 bases: TGTGCCAGCAGCCAAGGCGGGGAGAGTTATCAGCCCCAGCATTTT.

The V gene is TRBV10-3, the J gene TRBJ2-7; a possible D gene is TRBD2 (5 bases). V lost 0 bases and J lost 3, with 9 bases in between. Germline-derived CDR1 and CDR2 are ENHRY and SYGVKD. The CDR3 consists of 14 residues. CDR3 DNA: TGTGCCATCAGTGAGTCGGAGGAAGACTACGAGCAGTACTTC. The encoded protein is CAISESEEDYEQYF.

The rearrangement links TRBV5-8 to TRBJ2-5; 16 bases fit TRBD2. Trimming took 3 bases from V and 5 from J; bases not matched to a gene: 1. The CDR3 is 15 amino acids. Looked up from germline, CDR1 is SGHTS and CDR2 is YDEGEE. This CDR3 is CASSSGLAGGETQYF. CDR3 DNA: TGTGCCAGCAGCTCGGGACTAGCGGGAGGGGAGACCCAGTACTTC. Filled out from reference TRBV5-8 and TRBJ2-5, the complete variable domain reads EAGVTQSPTHLIKTRGQQATLRCSPISGHTSVYWYQQALGLGLQFLLWYDEGEERNRGNFPPRFSGRQFPNYSSELNVNALELEDSALYLCASSSGLAGGETQYFGPGTRLLVL.

V and J are TRBV18 and TRBJ1-2, with 7 bases lining up with TRBD1. V shed 3 bases, J shed 5 bases, and the junction held 9 bases outside the gene matches. CDR1 is KGHSH and CDR2 is LQKENI in the germline V gene. The CDR3 totals 15 residues. The CDR3 here is CASSPVIQGNYGYTF. In DNA form, the CDR3 reads TGTGCCAGCTCACCGGTGATACAGGGGAATTATGGCTACACCTTC.

The chain has TRBV24-1 and TRBJ1-2, with D possibly matching TRBD1 (6 bases). V was shortened by 3 bases and J by 6 bases, with 16 bases between the two germline ends. CDR1 KGHDR and CDR2 SFDVKD come from the germline V gene. There are 15 residues in the CDR3. CDR3 in amino acids: CATSDPRGGQDGYTF. The CDR3 bases are TGTGCCACCAGTGATCCCCGGGGGGGGCAGGATGGCTACACCTTC.

This chain connects TRBV4-3 to TRBJ2-1, with 7 bases lining up with TRBD2. The CDR3 is made up of 17 amino acids. In germline, CDR1 is LGHNA, CDR2 YSLEER. After removal of 4 bases from V and 5 bases from J, the junction contained 14 bases not matched to a gene. The CDR3 DNA follows: TGCGCCAGCAGCCCATTCTTTTCTAGCGGCGTTAACAATGAGCAGTTCTTC. It codes for CASSPFFSSGVNNEQFF.

CDR3 bases: TGTGCCAGCTCACCGGACATCAATCAGCCCCAGCATTTT. Protein sequence: CASSPDINQPQHF. The chain carries TRBV18 and TRBJ1-5; D might be TRBD1 (5 bases). Germline lookup yields CDR1 KGHSH and CDR2 LQKENI. CDR3 length: 13 amino acids. The V end was cut by 3 bases, the J end by 3 bases, with 6 bases between. The entire variable domain, with the rest obtained from reference TRBV18 and TRBJ1-5, is as follows: NAGVMQNPRHLVRRRGQEARLRCSPMKGHSHVYWYRQLPEEGLKFMVYLQKENIIDESGMPKERFSAEFPKEGPSILRIQQVVRGDSAAYFCASSPDINQPQHFGDGTRLSIL.

The chain combines TRBV2 with TRBJ2-2; 10 bases line up with TRBD2. CDR3 length: 14 residues. V dropped 2 bases and J dropped 6; count of bases not matched to a gene: 0. Germline CDR1 reads SNHLY; CDR2 reads FYNNEI. CDR3 residues: CASSELAGAGELFF. The CDR3, as DNA: TGTGCCAGCAGTGAACTAGCGGGGGCCGGGGAGCTGTTTTTT.

The J gene is TRBJ1-2, the V gene TRBV6-2 or TRBV6-3; 7 bases line up with TRBD1. Germline CDR1 is MNHEY and CDR2 is SVGEGT. Losses at the gene ends were 2 bases for V and 6 bases for J; bases not matched to a gene: 6. The CDR3 contains 14 residues. Written as DNA, the CDR3 is TGTGCCAGCAGTTACGCGACAGGGTTGAATGGCTACACCTTC. Translated, it gives CASSYATGLNGYTF.

A single count supports this clone. The rearrangement uses TRBV19 and TRBJ1-3; a weak D match, TRBD1 (6 bases). Germline V gene lookup returns CDR1 LNHDA and CDR2 SQIVND (reference sequence). Trimming stripped 6 bases from V and 5 bases from J, with 17 bases between. The CDR3 loop spans 15 amino acids. Here the CDR3 DNA reads TGTGCCAGTAGCCCTTCGGACAGTCAGAGAAACACCATATATTTT. Its translation: CASSPSDSQRNTIYF.

The sample holds one count of this clone. This chain joins TRBV7-2 and TRBJ2-5; TRBD2 aligns across 8 bases. Germline CDR1 and CDR2: SGHTA and FQGNSA. The CDR3 is 17 residues long. V lost 5 bases, J lost 3 bases, and 14 bases stayed unmatched. Here the CDR3 DNA reads TGTGCCAGCAGCCCCCGGGGGGGAGCGGGGGTTGAAGAGACCCAGTACTTC. Protein sequence: CASSPRGGAGVEETQYF. The full variable domain, with the rest looked up from reference TRBV7-2 and TRBJ2-5, is GAGVSQSPSNKVTEKGKDVELRCDPISGHTALYWYRQSLGQGLEFLIYFQGNSAPDKSGLPSDRFSAERTGGSVSTLTIQRTQQEDSAVYLCASSPRGGAGVEETQYFGPGTRLLVL.

The chain's CDR3 is CASSEASRLPQHF. The CDR3 bases are TGTGCCAGCAGTGAAGCCTCTCGGTTGCCCCAGCATTTT. The chain carries TRBV6-1 and TRBJ1-5, with no clear D. There are 13 residues in the CDR3. V dropped 0 bases and J dropped 9 bases, with 9 bases sitting between them. Germline V gene lookup returns CDR1 MNHNS and CDR2 SASEGT.

In this sample, this clone turned up once. The rearrangement joins TRBV6-5 to TRBJ1-2; 8 nucleotides agree with TRBD1. V gave up 5 bases and J gave up 8 bases; unmatched junction bases: 4. The length of the CDR3 is 12 residues. CDR1 is MNHEY, CDR2 SVGAGI, per germline. The CDR3 reads CASSPDRVGYTF. For the CDR3, the DNA is TGTGCCAGCAGTCCGGACAGGGTCGGCTACACCTTC.

V and J are TRBV7-2 and TRBJ1-5; D is unresolved. Between the trimmed V and J ends, which lost 2 bases and 6 bases, there was a span of 8 bases. The germline V gene has CDR1 SGHTA and CDR2 FQGNSA. The CDR3 runs 13 residues. CDR3 sequence: CASSLNRAQPQHF. DNA for the CDR3: TGTGCCAGCAGCTTAAACAGAGCTCAGCCCCAGCATTTT.

This chain joins TRBV9 and TRBJ2-7; 8 positions match TRBD2. The germline V gene has CDR1 SGDLS and CDR2 YYNGEE. The CDR3 contains 15 residues. V dropped 4 bases and J dropped 2; count of bases not matched to a gene: 8. CDR3 residues: CASSLTSGGTYEQYF. The CDR3 coding sequence is TGTGCCAGCAGCCTCACTAGCGGTGGAACCTACGAGCAGTACTTC.

This sequence joins TRBV2 and TRBJ2-3, with 9 bases identical to TRBD1. CDR1 SNHLY and CDR2 FYNNEI come from the germline V gene. This CDR3 spans 14 amino acids. J was trimmed by 3 bases and V by 5 bases; bases with no gene match: 3. CDR3 sequence (DNA): TGTGCCAGCAGTCCGACAGGGGGTACAGATACGCAGTATTTT. Its protein product is CASSPTGGTDTQYF.

The J gene is TRBJ1-6, the V gene TRBV5-6, with 8 bases fitting TRBD1. V shed 4 bases, J shed 6 bases, and the junction held 3 bases outside the gene matches. The CDR3 sequence is 14 residues long. CDR1 SGHDT and CDR2 YYEEEE come from the germline V gene. The CDR3 protein is CASSQTGVNSPLHF. For the CDR3, the DNA is TGTGCCAGCAGCCAGACAGGGGTTAATTCACCCCTCCACTTT.

This sequence joins TRBV5-5 and TRBJ1-5; D unresolved. Trimming shortened V by 0 bases and J by 9 bases, and 13 bases separated the two germline ends. CDR1 is SGHKS, CDR2 YYEKEE, per germline (reference sequence). The CDR3 length is 14 residues. CDR3 coding DNA: TGTGCCAGCAGCTTGGACAGCCAGCAACTGCCCCAGCATTTT. Protein sequence: CASSLDSQQLPQHF.

To note about this clone: Germline is not matched at one junction end, which may reflect a read error. V and J are TRBV5-8 and TRBJ2-7; TRBD1 matches at 9 bases. This CDR3 is built from 14 residues. Germline CDR1 reads SGHTS; CDR2 reads YDEGEE. For the CDR3, the DNA is TGTGTCAGCAGCTCGGACAGGGGATCAAGCGAGCAGTACTTC. Its translation: CVSSSDRGSSEQYF.

This sequence joins TRBV27 and TRBJ2-2, with 8 bases matching TRBD1. CDR1 MNHEY and CDR2 SMNVEV come from the germline V gene (reference sequence). The CDR3 spans 16 residues. V gave up 2 bases and J gave up 6 bases; unmatched junction bases: 8. For the CDR3, the DNA is TGTGCCAGCAGTTTAGCTCAGGGGGCCCCTCCCGGGGAGCTGTTTTTT. This translates into CASSLAQGAPPGELFF.

The V call is TRBV9, the J call TRBJ2-2; tentative D call: TRBD1 (6 bases). The germline gives CDR1 SGDLS, CDR2 YYNGEE. The V end lost 4 bases, the J end lost 6 bases, and 16 bases lay between the germline ends. This CDR3 spans 15 amino acids. The chain's CDR3 is CASSKRGRGPGELFF. CDR3 coding DNA: TGTGCCAGCAGCAAGAGGGGCAGGGGACCCGGGGAGCTGTTTTTT.

This rearrangement joins TRBV19 to TRBJ1-2; the D is unclear. This CDR3 has 13 amino acids. Trimming removed 0 bases from V and 3 bases from J, with 5 bases in between. The V gene's germline CDR1 is LNHDA and CDR2 SQIVND (reference sequence). CDR3 residues: CASSIDADYGYTF. CDR3 in DNA: TGTGCCAGTAGTATAGATGCAGACTATGGCTACACCTTC.

The chain's CDR3 is CASSLRGLGDTQYF. The CDR3 coding sequence is TGTGCCAGCAGCTTAAGGGGGCTGGGAGATACGCAGTATTTT. V usage is TRBV7-9 and J usage is TRBJ2-3; 7 positions match TRBD1. Germline CDR1 is SEHNR and CDR2 is FQNEAQ (reference sequence). There are 14 residues in the CDR3. After removal of 2 bases from V and 5 bases from J, the junction contained 4 bases not matched to a gene.

There are a few counts of this clone. V gene TRBV29-1 combines with J gene TRBJ1-2, with D uncertain. Trimming stripped 1 base from V and 4 bases from J, with 16 bases between. This CDR3 region has 15 residues. Per germline, CDR1 SQVTM and CDR2 ANQGSEA. CDR3 DNA sequence: TGCAGCGTTGAAGGGGGAGGGATTAGAACCTATGGCTACACCTTC. Encoded protein: CSVEGGGIRTYGYTF. The full variable domain, rest sourced from reference TRBV29-1 and TRBJ1-2, is SAVISQKPSRDICQRGTSLTIQCQVDSQVTMMFWYRQQPGQSLTLIATANQGSEATYESGFVIDKFPISRPNLTFSTLTVSNMSPEDSSIYLCSVEGGGIRTYGYTFGSGTRLTVV.

This rearrangement joins TRBV6-5 to TRBJ1-4; D uncertain. Germline assignment: CDR1 MNHEY and CDR2 SVGAGI. Trimming took 5 bases from V and 3 from J, leaving 13 bases between them. The CDR3 sequence is 15 residues long. In nucleotides, the CDR3 is TGTGCCAGCAGTCTCGGCGACGCGGCTAATGAAAAACTGTTTTTT. Encoded protein: CASSLGDAANEKLFF.

In its sample, this clone was seen once. The chain is built from TRBV7-3 and TRBJ2-2, with 11 bases that match TRBD2. Germline V gives CDR1 SGHTA, CDR2 FQGTGA. The CDR3 loop spans 19 amino acids. V shed 1 base, J shed 2 bases, and the junction held 9 bases outside the gene matches. The CDR3 DNA reads as TGTGCCAGCAGCTTAAGGTGGCTAGCGGGGGGACCTAACACCGGGGAGCTGTTTTTT. Translated: CASSLRWLAGGPNTGELFF. The complete variable domain, with remaining parts taken from reference TRBV7-3 and TRBJ2-2, reads GAGVSQTPSNKVTEKGKYVELRCDPISGHTALYWYRQSLGQGPEFLIYFQGTGAADDSGLPNDRFFAVRPEGSVSTLKIQRTERGDSAVYLCASSLRWLAGGPNTGELFFGEGSRLTVL.

The J gene is TRBJ1-3, the V gene TRBV27; D call uncertain. This CDR3 is built from 14 residues. Per germline, CDR1 MNHEY and CDR2 SMNVEV (reference sequence). V was shortened by 3 bases and J by 3 bases, with 9 bases between the two germline ends. For the CDR3, the DNA is TGTGCCAGCAGTTTCCGTCGGGGTGGAAACACCATATATTTT. Translated, it gives CASSFRRGGNTIYF.

The gene calls are TRBV15 and TRBJ1-5; TRBD1 might be the D (6 bases). The CDR3 loop spans 14 amino acids. CDR1 is LNHNV and CDR2 is YYDKDF in the germline V gene (reference sequence). Between the trimmed V and J ends, which lost 7 bases and 1 base, there was a span of 11 bases. The CDR3 nucleotides read TGTGCCACCAACTTAGACAGGAGCAATCAGCCCCAGCATTTT. Its translation: CATNLDRSNQPQHF.

This chain joins TRBV7-9 and TRBJ1-4; D uncertain. The V and J ends lost 1 base and 8 bases respectively, with 5 bases between them. Germline V gene sequence: CDR1 SEHNR, CDR2 FQNEAQ (reference sequence). This CDR3 contains 12 residues. The CDR3 sequence: CASSLVREKLFF. In DNA form, the CDR3 reads TGTGCCAGCAGCTTAGTCCGGGAAAAACTGTTTTTT. Full variable domain (outside the CDR3, taken from reference TRBV7-9 and TRBJ1-4): DTGVSQNPRHKITKRGQNVTFRCDPISEHNRLYWYRQTLGQGPEFLTYFQNEAQLEKSRLLSDRFSAERPKGSFSTLEIQRTEQGDSAMYLCASSLVREKLFFGSGTQLSVL.

The CDR3, as DNA: TGTGCCAGCAGCTTATTTCTAGCGGAAGAGACCCAGTACTTC. Protein: CASSLFLAEETQYF. The chain uses TRBV7-2 and TRBJ2-5; TRBD2 matches 7 bases. The V segment lost 2 bases and the J segment 3 bases; nucleotides outside the gene matches: 3. CDR3 size: 14 residues. Germline CDR1 is SGHTA and CDR2 is FQGNSA.